This is a list of T cell receptor beta chains from one sample in a study of T cell responses to AZD1222 COVID-19 vaccine. This table comes from immunoSEQ multiplex PCR, and its TCRdb copy is limited to in-frame clones, with some not included. The sample has about 75,000 clones; approximately 88% are singletons. The sample consisted of peripheral blood, taken 28 days after the second dose of the MenACWY control vaccine. The receptor source for this set is an adult who received the MenACWY meningococcal vaccine as a control. The CDR3 runs from the conserved cysteine through the conserved F or W.

cdr3_aa	v_call	j_call
CASSVGGAYTDTQYF	TRBV9	TRBJ2-3
CASSEVGGLPQHF	TRBV6-1	TRBJ1-5
CASIEGVYGYTF	TRBV2	TRBJ1-2
CASSIQGTNTEAFF	TRBV19	TRBJ1-1
CASSTPGGGRGYTF	TRBV6-5	TRBJ1-2
CASPKGGDQPQHF	TRBV21-1	TRBJ1-5
CASSSWGQRYEQYF	TRBV27	TRBJ2-7
CASSPRDSQNEKLFF	TRBV6-5	TRBJ1-4
CASREGKRGNYEQYF	TRBV19	TRBJ2-7
CASSQEPHSNNEQFF	TRBV4-2	TRBJ2-1
CASSFQGAQNEQFF	TRBV28	TRBJ2-1
CASSLQGGYTEAFF	TRBV5-5	TRBJ1-1
CAWSNMRDQPQHF	TRBV30	TRBJ1-5
CASSLERTGGPRETQYF	TRBV11-2	TRBJ2-5
CASSYTDRGFEAFF	TRBV5-1	TRBJ1-1
CASSLDALTGNTIYF	TRBV5-4	TRBJ1-3
CASSSRDRDYEQYF	TRBV25-1	TRBJ2-7
CSVALDSNQPQHF	TRBV29-1	TRBJ1-5
CASSPTANYGYTF	TRBV18	TRBJ1-2
CASSARREQPQHF	TRBV6-2/TRBV6-3	TRBJ1-5
CASSLGMWSDAGYTF	TRBV7-2	TRBJ1-2
CASSPGSSGNQPQHF	TRBV18	TRBJ1-5
CASSPGGGLSSYNEQFF	TRBV18	TRBJ2-1
CASSLGRGGHNEQFF	TRBV11-2	TRBJ2-1
CASSVEQGGNTIYF	TRBV9	TRBJ1-3
CASSLQQNYGYTF	TRBV27	TRBJ1-2
CASSADRVFAFF	TRBV28	TRBJ1-1
CASSDGDIDTEAFF	TRBV6-5	TRBJ1-1